A single sample is the source of the 20 T cell receptor beta chains below, sequenced in a study of spatial heterogeneity in lung cancer. TCRdb ran MiXCR on the 5' RACE reads and lists one entry per CDR3 protein. The table lists 30,000 to 40,000 distinct CDR3 sequences, 6% to 9.5% of them singletons, with about 9.2% in the top ten. Time point: blood at routine non-recurrence follow-up after resection. Material: PBMCs, obtained at follow-up. Source of these receptors: a male donor with early-stage non-small cell lung cancer.

This clonotype was picked up many times. The chain uses TRBV7-9 and TRBJ1-4, with D maybe TRBD1 (6 bases). V lost 5 bases to trimming and J lost 6 bases, with 10 bases between them. There are 13 residues in the CDR3. Looked up from germline, CDR1 is SEHNR and CDR2 is FQNEAQ (reference sequence). The CDR3 protein is CASSQGSDEKLFF. The DNA for the CDR3 is TGTGCCAGCAGCCAGGGGTCCGATGAAAAACTGTTTTTT.

This clonotype turned up a few times. The rearrangement uses TRBV5-8 and TRBJ1-2; 11 bases match TRBD1. Germline V gene lookup returns CDR1 SGHTS and CDR2 YDEGEE. V was clipped by 7 bases and J by 4 bases; unmatched bases: 6. This CDR3 has 14 residues. The CDR3, as DNA: TGTGCCAGCGGGACAGGGGGAAGTATCTATGGCTACACCTTC. It codes for CASGTGGSIYGYTF.

This clonotype has ten or more counts. The V call is TRBV7-6, the J call TRBJ1-1; TRBD1 aligns across 7 bases. The CDR3 has 13 amino acids. In germline, CDR1 is SGHVS, CDR2 FNYEAQ. Trimming cost V 1 base and J 8 bases; bases outside gene matches: 4. The DNA for the CDR3 is TGTGCCAGCAGCTTAGGGACGGACAGGGAAGCTTTCTTT. It codes for CASSLGTDREAFF.

This clonotype has ten or more counts. The rearrangement uses TRBV10-3 and TRBJ2-1, with 9 bases lining up with TRBD2. J lost 6 bases, V lost 3 bases, and 3 bases had no gene match. CDR3 length: 14 amino acids. CDR1 ENHRY and CDR2 SYGVKD come from the germline V gene. CDR3 amino acids: CAISEGTSPNEQFF. The CDR3 DNA follows: TGTGCCATCAGTGAAGGGACTAGCCCCAATGAGCAGTTCTTC.

This clonotype has ten or more counts. This chain uses TRBV20-1 with TRBJ1-5; TRBD1 matches 9 bases. CDR1 DFQATT and CDR2 SNEGSKA come from the germline V gene (reference sequence). CDR3 length: 15 amino acids. Losses at the gene ends were 1 base for V and 4 bases for J; bases not matched to a gene: 5. CDR3 sequence (DNA): TGCAGTGCTAGAGGACAGGGGGTGAAGAATCAGCCCCAGCATTTT. Translating gives CSARGQGVKNQPQHF.

Many counts were recorded for this clonotype. The CDR3 DNA sequence: TGTGCCAGCATGGTGGAATCCTACAATGAGCAGTTCTTC. Translation: CASMVESYNEQFF. V gene TRBV5-4 combines with J gene TRBJ2-1; no definite D call. The germline V gene encodes CDR1 SGHNT and CDR2 YYREEE (reference sequence). The CDR3 runs to 13 residues. Deletions cut 6 bases from V and 1 base from J, with 8 bases between. Variable domain in full (rest from reference TRBV5-4 and TRBJ2-1): ETGVTQSPTHLIKTRGQQVTLRCSSQSGHNTVSWYQQALGQGPQFIFQYYREEENGRGNFPPRFSGLQFPNYSSELNVNALELDDSALYLCASMVESYNEQFFGPGTRLTVL.

This clonotype was seen repeatedly, ten times or more. The chain uses TRBV5-1 and TRBJ2-3; 10 nucleotides line up with TRBD1. The CDR3 is made up of 17 amino acids. Germline loops: CDR1 SGHRS, CDR2 YFSETQ. V lost 4 bases and J lost 5; bases outside the gene matches: 13. CDR3: CASSPDRGDRLGDTQYF. CDR3 coding DNA: TGCGCCAGCAGCCCGGACAGGGGGGATCGCTTAGGAGATACGCAGTATTTT. Full variable domain (missing parts from reference TRBV5-1 and TRBJ2-3): KAGVTQTPRYLIKTRGQQVTLSCSPISGHRSVSWYQQTPGQGLQFLFEYFSETQRNKGNFPGRFSGRQFSNSRSEMNVSTLELGDSALYLCASSPDRGDRLGDTQYFGPGTRLTVL.

The chain has TRBV6-6 and TRBJ2-1; 7 positions match TRBD1. This CDR3 contains 13 residues. Germline values: CDR1 MNHNY, CDR2 SVGAGI (reference sequence). V trimming: 5 bases; J trimming: 9 bases; junction bases outside the gene matches: 7. CDR3 coding DNA: TGTGCCAGCAGTAGATCCCGGGACAGTGAGCAGTTCTTC. Its protein is CASSRSRDSEQFF.

This chain connects TRBV29-1 to TRBJ2-2; D remains unclear. This CDR3 contains 13 residues. Between the trimmed V and J ends, which lost 5 bases and 4 bases, there was a span of 11 bases. Germline V CDR1 and CDR2: SQVTM, ANQGSEA. For the CDR3, the DNA is TGCAGCGTTACCGGGCGAGCCACCGGGGAGCTGTTTTTT. Amino acid sequence: CSVTGRATGELFF.

This clonotype was counted many times. The rearrangement links TRBV3-1 to TRBJ1-5, with D perhaps matching TRBD1 (5 bases). The CDR3 covers 15 residues. From germline, CDR1 is LGHDT and CDR2 YNNKEL (reference sequence). V was shortened by 5 bases and J by 4 bases, with 15 bases between the two germline ends. The CDR3 DNA follows: TGTGCCAGCAGCAATTCGACAGTTACAAATCAGCCCCAGCATTTT. This sequence encodes CASSNSTVTNQPQHF.

Ten or more counts support this clonotype. The chain is built from TRBV3-1 and TRBJ2-7; no clear D. This CDR3 region has 12 residues. Germline V gene lookup returns CDR1 LGHDT and CDR2 YNNKEL (reference sequence). Trimming removed 0 bases at V and 5 bases at J, with 5 bases between. DNA for the CDR3: TGTGCCAGCAGCCAAGAAGGGAACGAGCAGTACTTC. Its protein product is CASSQEGNEQYF.

This clonotype appeared a single time. The chain employs TRBV9 and TRBJ2-3; TRBD2 matches 9 bases. V shed 3 bases and J 2 bases; nucleotides not matched to a gene: 7. This CDR3 region has 16 residues. Germline V gene lookup returns CDR1 SGDLS and CDR2 YYNGEE. The CDR3, as DNA: TGTGCCAGCAGCGATGGGCTAGCGGGGATCACAGATACGCAGTATTTT. It specifies CASSDGLAGITDTQYF.

This chain connects TRBV7-8 to TRBJ2-1; D possibly matches TRBD1 or TRBD2 (5 bases each). The germline V and J ends were trimmed by 2 bases and 5 bases, with 10 bases remaining between them. Per the germline V gene, CDR1 is SGHVS and CDR2 is FQNEAQ. The CDR3 has 14 residues. CDR3 bases: TGTGCCAGCAGCTTAAGGGACCGAAACAATGAGCAGTTCTTC. It translates to CASSLRDRNNEQFF.

This clonotype was seen a handful of times. The chain employs TRBV19 and TRBJ1-1; D may be TRBD1 (6 bases). The CDR3 runs to 13 residues. CDR1 and CDR2 from the germline V gene are LNHDA and SQIVND (reference sequence). Trimming cost V 3 bases and J 5 bases, with 10 bases left between them. CDR3: CASSIGGLTEAFF. The DNA of the CDR3 is TGTGCCAGTAGTATTGGGGGGCTAACTGAAGCTTTCTTT.

This clonotype was seen ten or more times. The genes are TRBV2 and TRBJ1-2; 10 bases agree with TRBD1. Germline-derived CDR1 and CDR2 are SNHLY and FYNNEI. The CDR3 spans 15 residues. V was pared by 6 bases and J by 0 bases, with 4 bases of the junction left unmatched. Here the CDR3 reads CASRGQGLTNYGYTF. The CDR3 nucleotides are TGTGCCAGCAGGGGACAGGGGCTGACTAACTATGGCTACACCTTC. Complete variable domain (other parts from reference TRBV2 and TRBJ1-2): EPEVTQTPSHQVTQMGQEVILRCVPISNHLYFYWYRQILGQKVEFLVSFYNNEISEKSEIFDDQFSVERPDGSNFTLKIRSTKLEDSAMYFCASRGQGLTNYGYTFGSGTRLTVV.

This clonotype came up many times. This chain uses TRBV7-9 with TRBJ2-3; TRBD2 aligns across 8 bases. This CDR3 comprises 16 residues. Trimming at V came to 5 bases and at J to 8 bases, leaving 15 bases not matched to a gene. CDR1 is SEHNR, CDR2 FQNEAQ, per germline (reference sequence). The CDR3 is CASSQQAGVTSLTQYF. CDR3 bases: TGTGCCAGCAGCCAACAAGCGGGGGTCACGTCTCTTACGCAGTATTTT.

In this sample, this clonotype turned up a few times. The chain carries TRBV19 and TRBJ1-5, with no clear D. Trimming took off 5 bases at V and 6 bases at J, with 8 bases between the two ends. The CDR3 has 12 amino acids. Germline CDR1 and CDR2: LNHDA and SQIVND (reference sequence). The CDR3 loop is CASSWGTQPQHF. In nucleotides, the CDR3 is TGTGCCAGTAGTTGGGGTACTCAGCCCCAGCATTTT.

This clonotype came up many times. The J gene is TRBJ2-3, the V gene TRBV21-1; the table gives TRBD1 as D, unverified against the DNA. TRBV21-1 is a pseudogene locus. The CDR3 spans 20 residues. CDR3 sequence: CASSIRKSQPGQGSTDTQYF. DNA for the CDR3: TGTGCCAGCAGCATCCGAAAAAGTCAACCGGGACAGGGAAGCACAGATACGCAGTATTTT.

This clonotype was detected ten times or more. The chain couples TRBV9 to TRBJ2-7, with no clear D. The CDR3 covers 11 residues. The ends were cut back, 2 bases at V and 5 bases at J, with 5 bases in the middle. Germline V lookup: CDR1 SGDLS, CDR2 YYNGEE. CDR3 bases: TGTGCCAGCAGCGTGAGGAACGAGCAGTACTTC. Translation: CASSVRNEQYF.

This clonotype was recorded many times. The chain links TRBV18 to TRBJ2-3; 12 bases map to TRBD2. The CDR3 covers 15 residues. V shed 6 bases and J 5 bases; nucleotides not matched to a gene: 6. CDR1 is KGHSH and CDR2 is LQKENI in the germline V gene. CDR3 coding DNA: TGTGCCAGCTCGGGACTAGCGGGCCCGCAAGATACGCAGTATTTT. Translated: CASSGLAGPQDTQYF.